This T cell receptor beta chain originates from a study of Graves' ophthalmopathy and Graves' hyperthyroidism (dated by TCRdb to 2016 to 2019). Regarding the study in general: Peripheral blood was collected at initial diagnosis, before any treatment. Following sample collection, hyperthyroidism patients were given methimazole at a starting dose of 30 mg daily, and ophthalmopathy patients were given high-dose intravenous methylprednisolone. The study used signatures of the TCR beta repertoire to tell Graves' ophthalmopathy apart from Graves' hyperthyroidism and to predict which patients would progress to ophthalmopathy. In total, over 130 blood samples were TCR-sequenced: 43 ophthalmopathy, 75 hyperthyroidism and some 17 hyperthyroidism-to-ophthalmopathy patients. In more than five hyperthyroidism patients, the T-cell repertoires found in thyroid tissue were compared with those found in blood. To explore V-J signatures distinguishing ophthalmopathy from hyperthyroidism, a discovery set of under 110 patients (around 44 ophthalmopathy, 57 stable hyperthyroidism) was enrolled. An independent validation cohort was composed of approximately 18 hyperthyroidism patients and 17 patients who later progressed from hyperthyroidism to ophthalmopathy. What the authors observed across the whole study: Most expanded thyroid clonotypes with a frequency above 0.001 also appeared in blood, which suggests that blood repertoires may reflect the immune response in the thyroid. Sample size was not statistically predetermined, and group allocation was not concealed from the investigators. In validation, the model predicted ophthalmopathy progression with about 70% sensitivity and around 72% specificity; approximately 12 predicted patients were CT-confirmed with GO in a median of 6.5 months. In cross-validation, the 13-signature model distinguished ophthalmopathy from stable hyperthyroidism with nearly 90% sensitivity and nearly 82% specificity, and in the test set the corresponding values were roughly 80% and 76%.

V is shortened by 5 bases, J by 5 bases, and the region joining them spans 9 bases. The CDR3 sequence holds 12 residues, the cysteine and phenylalanine included. CDR3 DNA only is kept here, 36 bases in frame from base 1. Based on the germline V gene, the CDR1 and CDR2 sequences are SGHTA and FQGNSA. The ophthalmopathy patients had moderately to severely active disease, with a Clinical Activity Score of 3 or higher, a NOSPECS grade of 4 or higher, and a disease duration of less than 3 months. Patients were excluded if they had other autoimmune diseases, uncontrolled infections, pregnancy or lactation. Clinical symptoms, serum thyroxine, TRAb, thyroid ultrasound and orbital computed tomography were used for diagnosis. Ficoll-Paque density gradient centrifugation was used to isolate PBMCs from under 11 ml of fresh peripheral blood. Trizol reagent was used to extract the total RNA, and its quality was then checked on an Agilent 2100 Bioanalyzer.

For repertoire sequencing, TCR beta CDR3 regions were amplified from RNA transcripts. The first round was an RT-PCR using HTBI primers with the Qiagen OneStep RT-PCR kit, and this first round was followed by a second-round multiplex PCR, then size selection and purification. Sequencing of the libraries was carried out on an Illumina HiSeq2000 in paired-end mode with 100 bp reads. The study's processing was this. SOAPnuke was used for read processing, and reads with adapters, uncalled bases, a mean Phred below 15, or no exact constant-primer or identifier match were discarded. High-quality paired reads were merged with COPE v1.2.5. Each unique nucleotide sequence was treated as a clonotype, and MiTCR v1.1 was used to align the clonotypes to the IMGT TRB V, D and J references. Analysis was restricted to V-J combinations with a frequency above 0.0001, which covered roughly 99% of repertoires. A TCR clonal expansion and chaos score per V-J combination was defined as the ratio of F50 clonal expansion to chaos observed in the TCRdist matrix. Welch's t-statistics and random forest were used to narrow the features down to about a dozen V-J combinations, which were then fed into a naive Bayes classifier. The similarity between thyroid and blood repertoires was quantified using the Morisita-Horn index. TCRdb's own reprocessing of the public reads used fastp at Q25 and MiXCR and kept productive beta chains. Rows merge per CDR3 protein into single entries with the most common DNA and genes. The V and J calls were not made by the authors but by TCRdb's processing. This sample comprises about 740,000 distinct CDR3 sequences, approximately 40% of them detected only once. The ten largest clones represent 44% of the sample.

This clonotype was found many times. Its binding antigen is unknown. Within one base of it there is no much larger clone, and no base qualities were kept. Recombination linked TRBV7-2 to TRBJ2-5; the D gene lacks a confident call. The receptor was isolated from an adult man with Graves' ophthalmopathy. The sequenced sample consisted of peripheral blood. The CDR3 has the sequence CASSPMGETQYF. The base sequence is TGTGCCAGCAGCCCAATGGGGGAGACCCAGTACTTC.